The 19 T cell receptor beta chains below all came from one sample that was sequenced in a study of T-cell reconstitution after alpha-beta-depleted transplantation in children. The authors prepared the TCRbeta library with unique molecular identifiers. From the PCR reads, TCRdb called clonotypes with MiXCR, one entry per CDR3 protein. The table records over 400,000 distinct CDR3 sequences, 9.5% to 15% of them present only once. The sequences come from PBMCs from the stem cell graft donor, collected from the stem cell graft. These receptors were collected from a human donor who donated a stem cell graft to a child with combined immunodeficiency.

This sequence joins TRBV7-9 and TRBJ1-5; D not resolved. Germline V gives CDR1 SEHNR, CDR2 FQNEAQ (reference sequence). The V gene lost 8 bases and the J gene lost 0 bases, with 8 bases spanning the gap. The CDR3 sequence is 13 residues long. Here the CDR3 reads CASSDNSNQPQHF. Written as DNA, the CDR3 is TGTGCCAGCTCGGATAATAGCAATCAGCCCCAGCATTTT.

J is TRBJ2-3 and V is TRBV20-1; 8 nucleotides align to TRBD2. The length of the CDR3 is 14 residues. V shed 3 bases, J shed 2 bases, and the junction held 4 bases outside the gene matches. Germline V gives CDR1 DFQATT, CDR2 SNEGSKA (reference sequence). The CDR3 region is CSARGTSDTDTQYF. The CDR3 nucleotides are TGCAGTGCTAGGGGGACTAGTGACACAGATACGCAGTATTTT.

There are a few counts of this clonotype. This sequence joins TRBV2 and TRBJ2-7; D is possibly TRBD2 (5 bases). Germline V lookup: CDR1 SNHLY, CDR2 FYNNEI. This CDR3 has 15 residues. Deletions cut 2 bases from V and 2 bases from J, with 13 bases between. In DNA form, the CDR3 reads TGTGCCAGCAGTGAATCTAGGACTGCCACCTACGAGCAGTACTTC. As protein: CASSESRTATYEQYF.

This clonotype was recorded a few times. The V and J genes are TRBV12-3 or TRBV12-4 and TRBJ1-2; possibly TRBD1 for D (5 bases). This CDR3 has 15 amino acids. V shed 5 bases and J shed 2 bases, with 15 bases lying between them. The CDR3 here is CASSRRGQGNYGYTF. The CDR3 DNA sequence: TGTGCCAGCAGTAGGAGAGGGCAGGGCAACTATGGCTACACCTTC.

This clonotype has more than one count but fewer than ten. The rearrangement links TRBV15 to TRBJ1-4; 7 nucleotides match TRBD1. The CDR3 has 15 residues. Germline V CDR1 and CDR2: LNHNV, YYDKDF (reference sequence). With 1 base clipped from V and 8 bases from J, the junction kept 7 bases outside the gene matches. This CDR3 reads CATSRGQGGGEKLFF. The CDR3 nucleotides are TGTGCCACCAGCAGAGGACAGGGCGGGGGCGAAAAACTGTTTTTT.

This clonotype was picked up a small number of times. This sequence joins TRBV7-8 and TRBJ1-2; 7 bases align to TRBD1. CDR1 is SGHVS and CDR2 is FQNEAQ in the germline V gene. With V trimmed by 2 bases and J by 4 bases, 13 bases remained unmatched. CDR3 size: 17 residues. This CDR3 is CASSLRIQGGAGYGYTF. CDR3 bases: TGTGCCAGCAGCTTACGGATCCAGGGGGGTGCTGGCTATGGCTACACCTTC.

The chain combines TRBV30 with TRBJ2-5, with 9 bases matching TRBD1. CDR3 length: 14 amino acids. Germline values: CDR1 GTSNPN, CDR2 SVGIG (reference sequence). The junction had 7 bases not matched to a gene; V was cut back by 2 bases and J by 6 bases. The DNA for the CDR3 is TGTGCCTGGAGTCCGGGGACAGGGAAAAAGACCCAGTACTTC. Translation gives CAWSPGTGKKTQYF.

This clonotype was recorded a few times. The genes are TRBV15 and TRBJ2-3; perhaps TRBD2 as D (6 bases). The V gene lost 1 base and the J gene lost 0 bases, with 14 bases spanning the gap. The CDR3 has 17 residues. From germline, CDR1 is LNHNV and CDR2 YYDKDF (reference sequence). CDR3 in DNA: TGTGCCACCAGCAGAGTTAGGGGCGGGGAGAGCACAGATACGCAGTATTTT. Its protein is CATSRVRGGESTDTQYF. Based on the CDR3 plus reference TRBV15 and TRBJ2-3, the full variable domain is DAMVIQNPRYQVTQFGKPVTLSCSQTLNHNVMYWYQQKSSQAPKLLFHYYDKDFNNEADTPDNFQSRRPNTSFCFLDIRSPGLGDTAMYLCATSRVRGGESTDTQYFGPGTRLTVL.

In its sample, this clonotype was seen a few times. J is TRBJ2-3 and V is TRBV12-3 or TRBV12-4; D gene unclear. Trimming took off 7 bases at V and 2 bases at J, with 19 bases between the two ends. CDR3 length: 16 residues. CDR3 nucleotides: TGTGCCAGCAACCCCGAACCGGCGGCCATCACAGATACGCAGTATTTT. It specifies CASNPEPAAITDTQYF.

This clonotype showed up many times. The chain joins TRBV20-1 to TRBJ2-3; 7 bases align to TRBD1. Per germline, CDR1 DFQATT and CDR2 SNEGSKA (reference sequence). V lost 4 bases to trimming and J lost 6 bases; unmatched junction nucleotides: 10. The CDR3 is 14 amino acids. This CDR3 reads CSATTVTGWDTQYF. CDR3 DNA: TGCAGTGCTACCACAGTGACAGGGTGGGATACGCAGTATTTT.

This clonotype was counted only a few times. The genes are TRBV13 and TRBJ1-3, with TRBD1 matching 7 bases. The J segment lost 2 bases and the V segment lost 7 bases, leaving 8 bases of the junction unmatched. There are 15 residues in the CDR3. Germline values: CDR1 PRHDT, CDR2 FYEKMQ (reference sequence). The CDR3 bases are TGTGCCAGCACGGGGGACAGCGGACCTGGAAACACCATATATTTT. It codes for CASTGDSGPGNTIYF.

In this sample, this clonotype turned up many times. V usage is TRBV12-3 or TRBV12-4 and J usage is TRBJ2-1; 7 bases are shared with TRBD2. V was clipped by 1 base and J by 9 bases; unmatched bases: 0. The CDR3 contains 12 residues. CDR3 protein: CASSLGGGEQFF. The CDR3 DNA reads TGTGCCAGCAGTTTAGGGGGGGGTGAGCAGTTCTTC.

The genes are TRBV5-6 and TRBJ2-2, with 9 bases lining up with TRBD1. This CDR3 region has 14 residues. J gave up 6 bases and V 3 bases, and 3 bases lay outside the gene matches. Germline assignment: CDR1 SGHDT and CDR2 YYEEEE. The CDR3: CASSWDRVPGELFF. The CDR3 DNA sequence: TGTGCCAGCAGCTGGGACAGGGTCCCCGGGGAGCTGTTTTTT.

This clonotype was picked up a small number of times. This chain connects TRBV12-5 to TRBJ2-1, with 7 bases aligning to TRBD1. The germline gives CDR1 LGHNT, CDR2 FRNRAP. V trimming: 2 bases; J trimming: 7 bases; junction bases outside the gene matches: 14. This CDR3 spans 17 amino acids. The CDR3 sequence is CASGLPSSQGDRNEQFF. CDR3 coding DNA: TGTGCTAGTGGTTTGCCCTCGAGTCAGGGGGATAGGAATGAGCAGTTCTTC.

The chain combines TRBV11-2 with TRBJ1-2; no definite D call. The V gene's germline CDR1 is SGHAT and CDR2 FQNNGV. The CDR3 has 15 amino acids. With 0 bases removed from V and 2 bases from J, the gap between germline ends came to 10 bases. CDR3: CASSLDRRVNYGYTF. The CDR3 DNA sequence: TGTGCCAGCAGCTTAGATCGGAGAGTAAACTATGGCTACACCTTC.

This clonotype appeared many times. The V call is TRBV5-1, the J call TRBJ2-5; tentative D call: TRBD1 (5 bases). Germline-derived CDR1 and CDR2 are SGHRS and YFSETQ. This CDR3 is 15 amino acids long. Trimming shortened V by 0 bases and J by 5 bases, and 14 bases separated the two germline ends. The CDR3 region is CASSLVRQGEETQYF. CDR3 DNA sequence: TGCGCCAGCAGCTTGGTCCGGCAGGGTGAGGAGACCCAGTACTTC. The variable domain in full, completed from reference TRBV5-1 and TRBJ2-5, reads KAGVTQTPRYLIKTRGQQVTLSCSPISGHRSVSWYQQTPGQGLQFLFEYFSETQRNKGNFPGRFSGRQFSNSRSEMNVSTLELGDSALYLCASSLVRQGEETQYFGPGTRLLVL.

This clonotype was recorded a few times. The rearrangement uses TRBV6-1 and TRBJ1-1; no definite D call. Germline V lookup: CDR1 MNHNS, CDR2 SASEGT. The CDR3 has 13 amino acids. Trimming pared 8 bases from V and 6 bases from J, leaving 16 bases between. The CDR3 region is CASAPGPMAEAFF. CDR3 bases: TGTGCCAGCGCGCCGGGCCCCATGGCTGAAGCTTTCTTT.

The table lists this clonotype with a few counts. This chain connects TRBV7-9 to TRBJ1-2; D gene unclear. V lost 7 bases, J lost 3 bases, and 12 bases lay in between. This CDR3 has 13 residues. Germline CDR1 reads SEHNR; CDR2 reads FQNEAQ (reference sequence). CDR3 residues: CASTGFNDYGYTF. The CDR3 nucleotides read TGTGCCAGCACGGGGTTTAATGACTATGGCTACACCTTC. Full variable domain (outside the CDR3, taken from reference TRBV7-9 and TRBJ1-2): DTGVSQNPRHKITKRGQNVTFRCDPISEHNRLYWYRQTLGQGPEFLTYFQNEAQLEKSRLLSDRFSAERPKGSFSTLEIQRTEQGDSAMYLCASTGFNDYGYTFGSGTRLTVV.

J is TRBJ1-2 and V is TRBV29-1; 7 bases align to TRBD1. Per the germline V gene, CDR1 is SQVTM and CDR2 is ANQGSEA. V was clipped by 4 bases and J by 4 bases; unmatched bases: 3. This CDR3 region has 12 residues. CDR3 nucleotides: TGCAGCGTTGGGGACAGTTTCTATGGCTACACCTTC. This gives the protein CSVGDSFYGYTF.